The clone carrying this T cell receptor (beta chain) appeared many times. Antigen: not known. The junction had 18 bases not matched to a gene; V was cut back by 8 bases and J by 4 bases. This CDR3 region has 18 residues. The germline V gene has CDR1 MDHEN and CDR2 SYDVKM. The sample comes from a study of T cell repertoires in cytomegalovirus infection. For the study at large: Shared public TCR beta signatures pointed to both CMV infection and a matching HLA type. Overall study findings and caveats: Clonotype analysis showed dominance of the ex vivo response by HLA-C-restricted CMV-specific TCR beta clonotypes. Identification of carriers of CMV plus the relevant HLA was achieved through cumulative public TCR beta family frequency.

TCRdb itself ran the reads through MiXCR, one entry per CDR3 protein. The sample lists under 200,000 distinct CDR3 sequences; 8% to 10% were seen once. The chain employs TRBV28 and TRBJ2-1, with 9 bases identical to TRBD2. This TCR came from a human donor in good health (CMV status not recorded). Some clones in this sample may be carry-over from other donors' samples. Sample: PBMCs. CDR3 nucleotides: TGTGCCAGCGTACAAGATGACCCACTAGCGGGTTCATACAATGAGCAGTTCTTC. This gives the protein CASVQDDPLAGSYNEQFF.